The 23 T cell receptor beta chains below come from one sample, sequenced in a study of beta chain features in type 1 diabetes. Study-wide results and caveats: Moderate yet significant TCRB CDR3 shortening was seen in Type 1 diabetes patients in all four CD4+ subsets.

The isolated RNA, all of it, was reverse transcribed, so expressed TCRB transcripts were what got sequenced. Sequencing was performed with immunoSEQ multiplex PCR; in TCRdb, only in-frame clones are kept and a portion is missing. The data contain hundreds of thousands of clones, 11% to 15% of them singletons. These TCRs' antigens remain unknown. The sequenced material came from naive CD4+ T cells from blood. The receptor set was obtained from a man aged 18 to 30 with type 1 diabetes.

This clone showed up just a few times. The chain links TRBV6-5 to TRBJ2-4; D is undetermined. The CDR3 contains 14 residues. Between the trimmed V and J ends, which lost 6 bases and 4 bases, there was a span of 13 bases. Germline V gives CDR1 MNHEY, CDR2 SVGAGI. The CDR3 DNA reads as TGTGCCAGCAGCCCTGGGAAAGAGAAAAACATTCAGTACTTC. Amino acids: CASSPGKEKNIQYF.

This clone appeared a few times. The chain couples TRBV19 to TRBJ2-2; 11 nucleotides align to TRBD2. CDR3 size: 16 residues. Germline V gives CDR1 LNHDA, CDR2 SQIVND (reference sequence). J was trimmed by 7 bases and V by 9 bases; bases with no gene match: 13. CDR3 nucleotide sequence: TGTGCCAGCCAGACTAGCGGGAACCCGAGGGGCGGGGAGCTGTTTTTT. This gives the protein CASQTSGNPRGGELFF.

The chain combines TRBV9 with TRBJ2-2; D is undetermined. CDR1 is SGDLS and CDR2 is YYNGEE in the germline V gene. With 3 bases removed from V and 3 bases from J, the gap between germline ends came to 9 bases. The CDR3 runs to 14 residues. The CDR3, as DNA: TGTGCCAGCAGCGCCACTGGTCACACCGGGGAGCTGTTTTTT. The encoded protein is CASSATGHTGELFF.

The table lists this clone with a few counts. The V gene is TRBV28, the J gene TRBJ1-2, with D uncertain. V was cut by 6 bases and J by 12 bases, with 17 bases left in between. This CDR3 spans 12 amino acids. Per germline, CDR1 MDHEN and CDR2 SYDVKM. The CDR3 spells CASSSNLQAHTF. CDR3 in DNA: TGTGCCAGCAGCTCAAACTTGCAGGCCCACACCTTC.

The chain employs TRBV5-1 and TRBJ1-1; the D gene is possibly TRBD1 (5 bases). Per the germline V gene, CDR1 is SGHRS and CDR2 is YFSETQ. The length of the CDR3 is 16 residues. Trimming pared 4 bases from V and 2 bases from J, leaving 18 bases between. The CDR3 DNA sequence: TGCGCCAGCAGCATTATTTCAGGGACCATAAACACTGAAGCTTTCTTT. Its protein product is CASSIISGTINTEAFF.

This clone has only a few counts. The chain has TRBV7-9 and TRBJ2-1; a possible D gene is TRBD1 (6 bases). The CDR3 has 15 amino acids. Germline CDR1 and CDR2: SEHNR and FQNEAQ (reference sequence). V lost 0 bases and J lost 4, with 10 bases in between. CDR3 in DNA: TGTGCCAGCAGCTTAGCGGGGGCTACTTACAATGAGCAGTTCTTC. Protein sequence: CASSLAGATYNEQFF.

This clone occurred a few times. The rearrangement uses TRBV10-3 and TRBJ2-7; TRBD2 agrees at 8 bases. The V gene end was trimmed by 4 bases and the J gene end by 6 bases; junction bases not matched to a gene: 14. The CDR3 runs 16 residues. Germline CDR1 and CDR2: ENHRY and SYGVKD. CDR3 bases: TGTGCCATCAGTGCCCCAAGCGGGGGCAGTTCGGGCGAGCAGTACTTC. The encoded protein is CAISAPSGGSSGEQYF.

The table lists this clone with a few counts. J is TRBJ2-7 and V is TRBV9; 13 positions match TRBD2. The CDR3 is 16 amino acids. Germline V gene sequence: CDR1 SGDLS, CDR2 YYNGEE. Losses at the gene ends were 2 bases for V and 4 bases for J; bases not matched to a gene: 6. The CDR3 DNA is TGTGCCAGCAGCGTGGGAGGGACTAGCGGGGATTACGAGCAGTACTTC. It codes for CASSVGGTSGDYEQYF.

The chain is built from TRBV23-1 and TRBJ2-7; the D gene is possibly TRBD2 (5 bases). TRBV23-1 is reported as an ORF; its role is uncertain. The CDR3 sequence is 13 residues long. With 8 bases removed from V and 6 bases from J, the gap between germline ends came to 17 bases. The CDR3 coding sequence is TGCGCCAGCGGGCAGCGGCGTCATGGCGAGCAGTACTTC. As protein: CASGQRRHGEQYF.

The chain carries TRBV11-2 and TRBJ2-4; the D gene is possibly TRBD1 (6 bases). Trimming took off 8 bases at V and 1 base at J, with 21 bases between the two ends. The CDR3 runs 17 residues. Germline V gene data show CDR1 as SGHAT and CDR2 as FQNNGV. The CDR3 nucleotides read TGTGCCAGCGGCGCCCTTAGGGGGAGATTGGCCAAAAACATTCAGTACTTC. Amino acids: CASGALRGRLAKNIQYF.

This clone was seen a few times. The chain employs TRBV4-3 and TRBJ2-5; D perhaps matches TRBD1 (5 bases). V lost 2 bases to trimming and J lost 5 bases, with 12 bases between them. This CDR3 is built from 14 residues. Germline CDR1 is LGHNA and CDR2 is YSLEER. The CDR3 DNA reads as TGCGCCAGCAGCCAAAACAGGAACTTGGAGACCCAGTACTTC. Translation: CASSQNRNLETQYF.

The sample holds a few counts of this clone. The chain has TRBV7-8 and TRBJ2-1, with D perhaps TRBD1 (5 bases). The germline gives CDR1 SGHVS, CDR2 FQNEAQ. The CDR3 extends over 13 amino acids. V was cut by 6 bases and J by 6 bases, with 12 bases left in between. Here the CDR3 DNA reads TGTGCCAGCAGTTCCAGGGTTGGCAATGAGCAGTTCTTC. Translating it yields CASSSRVGNEQFF.

This clone was seen a handful of times. This chain connects TRBV6-5 to TRBJ2-4; a possible D gene is TRBD2 (7 bases). Per the germline V gene, CDR1 is MNHEY and CDR2 is SVGAGI. V gave up 0 bases and J gave up 4 bases, with 13 bases separating them. This CDR3 is built from 16 residues. CDR3 nucleotide sequence: TGTGCCAGCAGTTACTCTAGGGGGGGGCCAAAAAACATTCAGTACTTC. Residues: CASSYSRGGPKNIQYF.

This clone showed up just a few times. The CDR3 region has the DNA TGTGCCAGCAGCGGTCAGGGGTCCTCTGGAAACACCATATATTTT. Translation gives CASSGQGSSGNTIYF. This chain joins TRBV9 and TRBJ1-3, with D tentatively TRBD1 (6 bases). Between the trimmed V and J ends, which lost 3 bases and 0 bases, there was a span of 10 bases. Germline V lookup: CDR1 SGDLS, CDR2 YYNGEE. This CDR3 contains 15 residues.

There are a few counts of this clone. The gene calls are TRBV6-5 and TRBJ1-2, with D possibly matching TRBD1 (6 bases). This CDR3 contains 15 residues. The V gene lost 4 bases and the J gene lost 4 bases, with 16 bases spanning the gap. Germline assignment: CDR1 MNHEY and CDR2 SVGAGI. CDR3 region: CASSFAGGVSYGYTF. Written as DNA, the CDR3 is TGTGCCAGCAGTTTCGCGGGGGGCGTAAGCTATGGCTACACCTTC.

This chain links TRBV23-1 with TRBJ2-7, with a weak D call TRBD2 (6 bases). TRBV23-1 is identified as an open reading frame with a role that is uncertain. CDR3 length: 15 residues. V gave up 5 bases and J gave up 5 bases, with 19 bases separating them. The CDR3 protein is CASSSSSGVGNEQYF. The CDR3, as DNA: TGCGCCAGCAGTTCCTCCTCGGGAGTGGGAAACGAGCAGTACTTC.

This clone was detected only a few times. The chain employs TRBV14 and TRBJ1-1, with 7 nucleotides matching TRBD1. There are 17 residues in the CDR3. Per the germline V gene, CDR1 is SGHDN and CDR2 is FVKESK. The V segment lost 3 bases and the J segment 0 bases; nucleotides outside the gene matches: 10. The CDR3 sequence: CASSQNRGSPMNTEAFF. CDR3 nucleotide sequence: TGTGCCAGCAGCCAGAACAGGGGTTCACCCATGAACACTGAAGCTTTCTTT.

This sequence joins TRBV6-6 and TRBJ1-6; maybe TRBD1 (5 bases). The germline CDR1 and CDR2 sequences are MNHNY and SVGAGI (reference sequence). V shed 2 bases and J shed 10 bases, with 18 bases lying between them. The CDR3 covers 16 residues. The CDR3 nucleotides are TGTGCCAGCAGTTACGGGCGGGGGGGTGGACCATCACCCCTCCACTTT. This gives the protein CASSYGRGGGPSPLHF.

Only a few counts were recorded for this clone. The V and J genes are TRBV13 and TRBJ2-7, with 12 nucleotides matching TRBD2. With 5 bases clipped from V and 2 bases from J, the junction kept 7 bases outside the gene matches. The germline V gene has CDR1 PRHDT and CDR2 FYEKMQ (reference sequence). This CDR3 region has 16 residues. CDR3 bases: TGTGCCAGCAGCCCCCGACTAGCGGGGGACCCCTACGAGCAGTACTTC. Its translation: CASSPRLAGDPYEQYF. Full variable domain (remainder filled in from reference TRBV13 and TRBJ2-7): AAGVIQSPRHLIKEKRETATLKCYPIPRHDTVYWYQQGPGQDPQFLISFYEKMQSDKGSIPDRFSAQQFSDYHSELNMSSLELGDSALYFCASSPRLAGDPYEQYFGPGTRLTVT.

This rearrangement joins TRBV30 to TRBJ2-1; 7 bases match TRBD2. The V segment lost 0 bases and the J segment 4 bases; nucleotides outside the gene matches: 6. CDR3 size: 15 residues. CDR1 is GTSNPN, CDR2 SVGIG, per germline (reference sequence). In DNA form, the CDR3 reads TGTGCCTGGAGTGTACGCGGGGGTCTGTACAATGAGCAGTTCTTC. It translates to CAWSVRGGLYNEQFF. The full variable domain, its missing parts supplied by reference TRBV30 and TRBJ2-1, is SQTIHQWPATLVQPVGSPLSLECTVEGTSNPNLYWYRQAAGRGLQLLFYSVGIGQISSEVPQNLSASRPQDRQFILSSKKLLLSDSGFYLCAWSVRGGLYNEQFFGPGTRLTVL.

The rearrangement links TRBV7-2 to TRBJ2-1; the match to TRBD2 covers 8 bases. The junction had 5 bases not matched to a gene; V was cut back by 4 bases and J by 6 bases. This CDR3 contains 14 residues. CDR1 and CDR2 from the germline V gene are SGHTA and FQGNSA. The CDR3 nucleotides read TGTGCCAGCAGCTCCTGGCTAGCGGGCAATGAGCAGTTCTTC. Translating gives CASSSWLAGNEQFF.

CDR3 nucleotide sequence: TGTGCCAGCAGTGTGACGCAGGCTTCCTACGAGCAGTACTTC. Amino acids: CASSVTQASYEQYF. The V gene is TRBV2, the J gene TRBJ2-7; no clear D gene. The CDR3 is 14 residues long. V lost 4 bases and J lost 1, with 11 bases in between. CDR1 and CDR2 (germline): SNHLY, FYNNEI.

This clone was seen more than once but under ten times. This rearrangement joins TRBV7-9 to TRBJ2-5, with 9 bases fitting TRBD2. The CDR3 consists of 17 residues. The V gene end was trimmed by 4 bases and the J gene end by 6 bases; junction bases not matched to a gene: 15. Germline V gene data show CDR1 as SEHNR and CDR2 as FQNEAQ (reference sequence). CDR3: CASSSTRQVAGEQTQYF. CDR3 nucleotide sequence: TGTGCCAGCAGCTCAACGCGGCAAGTAGCGGGGGAGCAGACCCAGTACTTC. Looking up the rest from reference TRBV7-9 and TRBJ2-5 gives the full variable domain: DTGVSQNPRHKITKRGQNVTFRCDPISEHNRLYWYRQTLGQGPEFLTYFQNEAQLEKSRLLSDRFSAERPKGSFSTLEIQRTEQGDSAMYLCASSSTRQVAGEQTQYFGPGTRLLVL.